The 10 T cell receptor beta chains reported below all come from one sample, sequenced in a study of blood T cell repertoires in COVID-19. Repertoires were generated with immunoSEQ multiplex PCR, while TCRdb's copy carries only in-frame clones and drops some. The repertoire includes hundreds of thousands of clones, roughly 80% of them detected once, and approximately 4.8% sits in the top ten. Specimen: peripheral blood. Source of these receptors: a woman in her sixties or seventies with acute or convalescent COVID-19.

This chain joins TRBV6-1 and TRBJ1-3, with D uncertain. The CDR3 has 17 residues. Trimming shortened V by 0 bases and J by 1 base, and 13 bases separated the two germline ends. Looked up from germline, CDR1 is MNHNS and CDR2 is SASEGT. The DNA for the CDR3 is TGTGCCAGCAGTGAAGCGCTTTATCCAGGTTCTGGAAACACCATATATTTT. Its translation: CASSEALYPGSGNTIYF.

The chain uses TRBV7-8 and TRBJ1-1; D possibly corresponds to TRBD1 (5 bases). Trimming removed 1 base at V and 5 bases at J, with 11 bases between. Germline loops: CDR1 SGHVS, CDR2 FQNEAQ. This CDR3 region has 14 residues. CDR3 nucleotide sequence: TGTGCCAGCAGCTTAGTATTGGAGGGGACTGAAGCTTTCTTT. It specifies CASSLVLEGTEAFF.

In DNA, the CDR3 is TGCGCCAGCAGCTTGTTTAGCATCCAAGAGACCCAGTACTTC. Residues: CASSLFSIQETQYF. The chain recombines TRBV5-1 with TRBJ2-5; no firm D call. Deletions cut 1 base from V and 1 base from J, with 8 bases between. Germline CDR1 is SGHRS and CDR2 is YFSETQ. This CDR3 has 14 amino acids.

This clone has more than one count but fewer than ten. The CDR3 loop reads CASSINRDADTQYF. The CDR3 bases are TGTGCCAGTAGTATCAACAGGGATGCAGATACGCAGTATTTT. This chain links TRBV19 with TRBJ2-3; D might be TRBD1 (6 bases). Germline V lookup: CDR1 LNHDA, CDR2 SQIVND (reference sequence). This CDR3 region has 14 residues. V was clipped by 3 bases and J by 4 bases, with 11 bases between them.

The V and J genes are TRBV5-1 and TRBJ2-3; D is possibly TRBD2 (6 bases). CDR1 SGHRS and CDR2 YFSETQ come from the germline V gene. CDR3 length: 14 amino acids. The V gene lost 4 bases and the J gene lost 4 bases, with 13 bases spanning the gap. CDR3 nucleotide sequence: TGCGCCAGCAGCCCCCGGGGGAGCGCAGATACGCAGTATTTT. The encoded protein is CASSPRGSADTQYF. The entire variable domain, with the rest obtained from reference TRBV5-1 and TRBJ2-3, is as follows: KAGVTQTPRYLIKTRGQQVTLSCSPISGHRSVSWYQQTPGQGLQFLFEYFSETQRNKGNFPGRFSGRQFSNSRSEMNVSTLELGDSALYLCASSPRGSADTQYFGPGTRLTVL.

J is TRBJ2-7 and V is TRBV3-1 (or the pseudogene TRBV3-2); tentative D call: TRBD1 (5 bases). Trimming cost V 2 bases and J 0 bases, with 11 bases left between them. This CDR3 comprises 15 residues. The germline V gene encodes CDR1 LGHDT and CDR2 YNNKEL (reference sequence). The CDR3 bases are TGTGCCAGCAGCCAAATCCACAGGAGCTCCTACGAGCAGTACTTC. It specifies CASSQIHRSSYEQYF.

CDR3 sequence (DNA): TGTGCCAGCAGCTTACAGGGGACCCAGCCCCAGCATTTT. Translation: CASSLQGTQPQHF. The rearrangement joins TRBV7-2 to TRBJ1-5; TRBD1 might be the D (6 bases). From germline, CDR1 is SGHTA and CDR2 FQGNSA. Trimming removed 2 bases at V and 7 bases at J, with 9 bases between. This CDR3 contains 13 residues.

The chain uses TRBV7-9 and TRBJ2-1, with a tentative D call TRBD1 (6 bases). The CDR3 extends over 16 amino acids. The germline gives CDR1 SEHNR, CDR2 FQNEAQ (reference sequence). V was cut by 5 bases and J by 4 bases, with 18 bases left in between. DNA for the CDR3: TGTGCCAGCAGCGCGATGGACAGTGCTATATACAATGAGCAGTTCTTC. Protein: CASSAMDSAIYNEQFF.

The J gene is TRBJ1-6, the V gene TRBV6-2 or TRBV6-3; TRBD1 might be the D (5 bases). Germline V gene data show CDR1 as MNHEY and CDR2 as SVGEGT. The CDR3 spans 19 residues. The ends were cut back, 0 bases at V and 0 bases at J, with 15 bases in the middle. Written as DNA, the CDR3 is TGTGCCAGCAGTTACTCGGACATACTACTGAGCTCCTATAATTCACCCCTCCACTTT. Its protein is CASSYSDILLSSYNSPLHF.

As concerns this clone: Different DNA sequences within this sample yield the same CDR3. This chain uses TRBV7-9 with TRBJ1-2, with TRBD1 identical over 9 bases. Trimming removed 1 base from V and 3 bases from J; junction bases left unmatched: 3. The CDR3 is made up of 15 amino acids. In germline, CDR1 is SEHNR, CDR2 FQNEAQ (reference sequence). In DNA, the CDR3 is TGTGCCAGCAGCTTAGGGAGGACAGGGGACTATGGCTACACCTTC. Its protein product is CASSLGRTGDYGYTF.